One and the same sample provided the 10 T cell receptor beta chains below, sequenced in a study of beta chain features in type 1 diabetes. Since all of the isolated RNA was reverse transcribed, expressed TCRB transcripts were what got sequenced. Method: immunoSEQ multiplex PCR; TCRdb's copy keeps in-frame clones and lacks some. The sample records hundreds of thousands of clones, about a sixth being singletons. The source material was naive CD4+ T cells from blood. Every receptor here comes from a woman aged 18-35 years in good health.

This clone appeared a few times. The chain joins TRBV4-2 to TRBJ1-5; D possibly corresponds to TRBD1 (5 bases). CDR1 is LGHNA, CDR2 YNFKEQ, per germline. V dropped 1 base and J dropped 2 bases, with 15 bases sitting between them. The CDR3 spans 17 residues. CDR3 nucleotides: TGTGCCAGCAGCCAAGGGGCAGGGAGGGGTGGCAATCAGCCCCAGCATTTT. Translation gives CASSQGAGRGGNQPQHF.

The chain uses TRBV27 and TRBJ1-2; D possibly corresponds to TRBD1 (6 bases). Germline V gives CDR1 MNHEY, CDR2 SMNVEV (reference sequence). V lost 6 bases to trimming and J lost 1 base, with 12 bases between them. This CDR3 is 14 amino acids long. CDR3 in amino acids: CASRNNRVNYGYTF. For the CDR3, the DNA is TGTGCCAGCAGAAATAACAGGGTTAACTATGGCTACACCTTC.

The CDR3 loop reads CASWSRISTDTQYF. The CDR3 DNA sequence: TGCGCCAGCTGGAGTAGGATATCCACAGATACGCAGTATTTT. The rearrangement links TRBV5-1 to TRBJ2-3, with D unresolved. Trimming cost V 7 bases and J 2 bases, with 14 bases left between them. Germline CDR1 reads SGHRS; CDR2 reads YFSETQ. The CDR3 has 14 amino acids.

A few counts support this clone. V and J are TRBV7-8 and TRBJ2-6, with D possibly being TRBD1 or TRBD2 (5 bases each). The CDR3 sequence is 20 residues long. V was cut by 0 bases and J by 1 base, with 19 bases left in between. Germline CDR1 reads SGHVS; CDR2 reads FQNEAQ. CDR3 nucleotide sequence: TGTGCCAGCAGCTTAGCGCCGTCTGGGGGTACGCTGTCTGGGGCCAACGTCCTGACTTTC. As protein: CASSLAPSGGTLSGANVLTF.

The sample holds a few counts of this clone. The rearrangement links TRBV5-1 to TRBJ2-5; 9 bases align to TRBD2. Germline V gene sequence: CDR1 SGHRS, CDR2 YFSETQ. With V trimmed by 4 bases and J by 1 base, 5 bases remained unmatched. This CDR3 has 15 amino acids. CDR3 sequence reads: CASSPQGLAQETQYF. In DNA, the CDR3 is TGCGCCAGCAGCCCCCAGGGACTAGCCCAAGAGACCCAGTACTTC.

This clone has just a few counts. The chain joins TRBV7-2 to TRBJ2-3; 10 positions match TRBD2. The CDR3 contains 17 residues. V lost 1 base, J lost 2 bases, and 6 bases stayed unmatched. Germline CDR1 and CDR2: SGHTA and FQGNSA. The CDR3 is CASSLVGLAGATDTQYF. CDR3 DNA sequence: TGTGCCAGCAGCTTAGTTGGGCTAGCGGGAGCCACAGATACGCAGTATTTT.

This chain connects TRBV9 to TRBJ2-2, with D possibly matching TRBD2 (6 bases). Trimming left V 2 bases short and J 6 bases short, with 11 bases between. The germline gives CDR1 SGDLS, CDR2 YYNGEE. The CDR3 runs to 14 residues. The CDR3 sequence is CASSVRDLPGELFF. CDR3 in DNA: TGTGCCAGCAGCGTCCGGGACTTGCCCGGGGAGCTGTTTTTT.

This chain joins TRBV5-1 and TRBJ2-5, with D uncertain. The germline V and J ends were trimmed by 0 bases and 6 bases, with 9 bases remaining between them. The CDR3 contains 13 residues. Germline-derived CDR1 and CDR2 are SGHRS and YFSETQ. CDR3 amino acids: CASSLDLSQTQYF. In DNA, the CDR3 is TGCGCCAGCAGCTTGGATCTGTCTCAGACCCAGTACTTC.

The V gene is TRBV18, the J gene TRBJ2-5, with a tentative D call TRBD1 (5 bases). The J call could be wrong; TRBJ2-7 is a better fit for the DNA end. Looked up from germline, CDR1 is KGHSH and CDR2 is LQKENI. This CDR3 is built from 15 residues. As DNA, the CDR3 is TGTGCCAGCTCACCTAAGGCAGGGCTAGCCTACGAGCAGTACTTC. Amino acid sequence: CASSPKAGLAYEQYF.

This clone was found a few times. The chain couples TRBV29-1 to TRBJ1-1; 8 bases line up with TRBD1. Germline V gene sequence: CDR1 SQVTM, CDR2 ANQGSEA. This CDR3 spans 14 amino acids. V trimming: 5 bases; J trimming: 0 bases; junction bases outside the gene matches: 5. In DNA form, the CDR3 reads TGCAGCGTTTCAGGGGGCGCTTTGAACACTGAAGCTTTCTTT. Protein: CSVSGGALNTEAFF.